The present T cell receptor beta chain was sequenced within a study of T-cell reconstitution after alpha-beta-depleted transplantation in children. Molecular barcoding with unique molecular identifiers was used for the TCRbeta library. One entry per CDR3 protein, called by TCRdb with MiXCR from the PCR reads. The data show about 980,000 distinct CDR3 sequences, about 29% seen once. Material: PBMCs, mostly from graft donor cells, obtained 360 days after TCRalphabeta/CD19-depleted stem cell transplant. This sequence was found in a boy under two years old who had a stem cell transplant for SCID, so the T cells may come from the graft donor.

This CDR3 is CASRLNRVGTGELFF. The CDR3 DNA follows: TGTGCCAGCAGGCTAAACAGGGTGGGAACCGGGGAGCTGTTTTTT. The chain uses TRBV12-3 or TRBV12-4 and TRBJ2-2; possible D gene TRBD1, 6 bases. This CDR3 region has 15 residues. Trimming stripped 6 bases from V and 5 bases from J, with 16 bases between.